The sequence of this T cell receptor beta chain was determined in a study of cytomegalovirus exposure and HLA in healthy donors (dated by TCRdb to the late 2010s). Concerning the study at large: According to a later analysis, one platform produced both the roughly 120 validation repertoires and the approximately 670 repertoires of the first cohort. The study aimed to test whether signatures of past pathogen exposure could be identified by cataloging public T cell receptors. Besides the first cohort of roughly 700 subjects, a separate validation cohort made up of about 120 different subjects was used. To predict cytomegalovirus infection status, the study combined high-throughput TCR immunosequencing, statistical association of individual TCRs with disease status, and machine learning. On the study overall, not on this receptor specifically: According to the authors, the approach could potentially be generalized to other disease states and immunological phenotypes. The study gave a list of 150 to 200 TCR beta chains associated with cytomegalovirus. The classifier was reported to diagnose cytomegalovirus status with high specificity and sensitivity in both the original and validation cohorts. All 110 or so repertoires were used to score co-occurrence in the validation cohort in a later analysis, because that analysis had no HLA typing for the cohort. Most TCR sequences were observed very rarely across donors, whereas some public TCRs were present in many individuals. A few of the identified cytomegalovirus-associated TCR beta chains were confirmed in vitro to be specific for cytomegalovirus antigens. Of the cluster scores, about 94% were above 0 in a later analysis, which found that TCRs clustered in the first cohort also tended to co-occur in the approximately 130 validation repertoires.

Notes on this clone: The target of this receptor is not known. No much larger clonotype is one base removed from it; base qualities were not supplied.

The donors were included in the validation cohort of some 120 subjects, a group kept apart from the roughly 670-subject first cohort. Library preparation was by the immunoSEQ multiplex PCR assay. On the authors' methods: A statistical classification framework was built for diagnosing cytomegalovirus status from the catalog of TCR beta chain sequences. As stored in TCRdb, this immuneACCESS dataset retains in-frame rearrangements with V and J assigned. A fraction of the clones does not appear; measured against another copy, unresolved V genes explain less than half of the discrepancy, and the remainder lacks a known reason. V, J and clone size are taken as reported in that table, and D and trimming were inferred from the DNA itself. The sample yields 55,000 to 80,000 clones; approximately 95% were counted once. 6% to 8.5% of the sample lies in the top ten. The CDR3 runs 16 amino acids, cysteine and phenylalanine included. Kept here is only the CDR3 DNA, which spans 48 bases and is read in frame from base 1. The CDR1 and CDR2 encoded by the germline V gene are MDHEN and SYDVKM. Trimming removed 7 bases from V and 4 bases from J, leaving 20 bases between the germline ends.

Sample: PBMCs. The rearrangement joined TRBV28 to TRBJ1-5; a tentative D match to TRBD1 spans 5 bases. This clonotype originated in a woman in her late teens or twenties in good health and CMV-seropositive. The bases read TGTGCCAGCACCCTCCGTGTATCAGGGATTAATCAGCCCCAGCATTTT. It codes for CASTLRVSGINQPQHF.